The sequence of this TCR beta chain was determined in a study of tumor-infiltrating lymphocytes in primary liver carcinoma. Looking at the study overall: Surgical resection served as treatment for the primary liver carcinoma of these patients.

It was unsorted whole blood that yielded blood RNA, and germline DNA was also extracted. Enrolled patients were chronically infected with HBV and treatment-naive. This CDR3 spans 14 amino acids. V lost 7 bases, J lost 9 bases, and 19 bases lay in between. The germline V gene encodes CDR1 MNHNS and CDR2 SASEGT. Priming with a constant-region primer yielded TCR beta cDNA from 450 to 600 ng total RNA. Three nested multiplex PCR rounds, a slightly modified ARM-PCR, produced the libraries for TCR beta. It was with TRBV1-TRBV30 forward primers and a C-beta reverse primer that the first two PCR rounds were run, at approximately 10 cycles each. Each CDR3 protein gets one entry after TCRdb re-called the multiplex PCR reads with MiXCR. The sample includes some 190,000 distinct CDR3 sequences, roughly three fifths of them seen just once.

This chain connects TRBV6-1 to TRBJ2-1; perhaps TRBD2 as D (5 bases). Sequencing was done on a sample of peripheral blood. The clonotype comes from a man in his forties with primary liver carcinoma and hepatitis B virus infection. CDR3 loop: CASTSPAVVGEQFF. CDR3 nucleotide sequence: TGTGCCAGCACTTCACCAGCGGTTGTTGGTGAGCAGTTCTTC.